This T cell receptor (beta chain) appears in the sequencing data of a study of blood T cell repertoires in COVID-19. Study information: Specimens from acute and convalescent COVID-19 originated in the United States, Italy and Spain.

Participants were aged about 18 to 95 years, lived in 20 to 25 US areas, and enrolled virtually. Only in-frame clones appear in the TCRdb table, and some are missing; sequencing was by immunoSEQ multiplex PCR. The table records approximately 220,000 clones, 80% of them present only once. The germline V and J ends were trimmed by 0 bases and 7 bases, with 11 bases remaining between them. The CDR3 is 14 residues long. Per germline, CDR1 SGDLS and CDR2 YYNGEE. The TCR originated in a woman aged 40 to 50 with acute COVID-19. The source material was PBMCs or T cells enriched from blood (not recorded which). This chain uses TRBV9 with TRBJ2-1; TRBD2 is a possible D gene (6 bases). The CDR3 DNA reads as TGTGCCAGCAGCGTAGATCCAGGGAGGAATGAGCAGTTCTTC. As protein: CASSVDPGRNEQFF. Variable domain in full (rest from reference TRBV9 and TRBJ2-1): DSGVTQTPKHLITATGQRVTLRCSPRSGDLSVYWYQQSLDQGLQFLIQYYNGEERAKGNILERFSAQQFPDLHSELNLSSLELGDSALYFCASSVDPGRNEQFFGPGTRLTVL.